The clone carrying this T cell receptor beta chain was counted at least ten times. Amplified regions were TCR beta CDR3 sequences from RNA transcripts. An initial round of RT-PCR targeting the TCR CDR3 relied on the HTBI primer set. One entry per CDR3 protein results from TCRdb running MiXCR on the multiplex PCR reads. The sample has 300,000 to 450,000 distinct CDR3 sequences; less than 15% are singletons. The data derive from a study of T cells in Graves' hyperthyroidism and ophthalmopathy. The CDR3 consists of 15 residues. V was pared by 6 bases and J by 2 bases, with 8 bases of the junction left unmatched.

The rearrangement joins TRBV12-3 or TRBV12-4 to TRBJ1-2; 8 positions agree with TRBD1. The sample consisted of blood. The receptor's source is a man in his thirties or forties with Graves' hyperthyroidism that later progressed to Graves' ophthalmopathy. This CDR3 reads CASRSTGDLNYGYTF. In DNA form, the CDR3 reads TGTGCCAGCAGGTCGACAGGGGACCTAAACTATGGCTACACCTTC.